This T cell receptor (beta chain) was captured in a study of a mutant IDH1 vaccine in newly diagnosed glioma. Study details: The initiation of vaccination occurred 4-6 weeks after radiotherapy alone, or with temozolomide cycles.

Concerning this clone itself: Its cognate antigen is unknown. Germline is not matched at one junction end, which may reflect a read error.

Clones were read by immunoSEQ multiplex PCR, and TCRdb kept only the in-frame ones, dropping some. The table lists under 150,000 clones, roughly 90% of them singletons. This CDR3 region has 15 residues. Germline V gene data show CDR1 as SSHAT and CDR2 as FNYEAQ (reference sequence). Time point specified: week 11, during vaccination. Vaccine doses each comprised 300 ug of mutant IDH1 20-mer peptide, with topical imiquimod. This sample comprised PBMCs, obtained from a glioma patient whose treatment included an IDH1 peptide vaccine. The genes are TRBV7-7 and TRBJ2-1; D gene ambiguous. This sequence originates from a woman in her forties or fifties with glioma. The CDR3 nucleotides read TGTGCTAGCAGCCCTAATCGTGGCTCCTACAATGAGCAGTTCTTC. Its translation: CASSPNRGSYNEQFF.